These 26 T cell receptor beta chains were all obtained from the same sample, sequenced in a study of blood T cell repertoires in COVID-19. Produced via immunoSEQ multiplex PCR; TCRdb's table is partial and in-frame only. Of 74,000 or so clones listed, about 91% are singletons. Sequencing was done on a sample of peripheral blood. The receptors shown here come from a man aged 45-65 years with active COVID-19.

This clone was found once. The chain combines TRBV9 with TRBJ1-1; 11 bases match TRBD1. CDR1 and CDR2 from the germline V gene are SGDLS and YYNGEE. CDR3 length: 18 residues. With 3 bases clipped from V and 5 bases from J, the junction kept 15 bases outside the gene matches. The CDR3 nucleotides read TGTGCCAGCAGCGCCCCACCGGGACAGGGGGTAATCGGTACTGAAGCTTTCTTT. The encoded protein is CASSAPPGQGVIGTEAFF.

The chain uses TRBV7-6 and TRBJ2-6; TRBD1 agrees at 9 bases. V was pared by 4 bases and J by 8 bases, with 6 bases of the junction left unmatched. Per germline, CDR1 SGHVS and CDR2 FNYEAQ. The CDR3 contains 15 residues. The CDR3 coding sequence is TGTGCCAGCAGCTCGGGACAGGGTGGAACCAACGTCCTGACTTTC. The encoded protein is CASSSGQGGTNVLTF.

The CDR3 DNA follows: TGTGCCTGGAATGGGGGGCAAGAGACCCAGTACTTC. It yields the protein CAWNGGQETQYF. J is TRBJ2-5 and V is TRBV30, with D possibly TRBD2 on 6 matching bases. Per the germline V gene, CDR1 is GTSNPN and CDR2 is SVGIG (reference sequence). CDR3 length: 12 residues. V shed 4 bases and J shed 2 bases, with 8 bases lying between them. Filled out from reference TRBV30 and TRBJ2-5, the complete variable domain reads SQTIHQWPATLVQPVGSPLSLECTVEGTSNPNLYWYRQAAGRGLQLLFYSVGIGQISSEVPQNLSASRPQDRQFILSSKKLLLSDSGFYLCAWNGGQETQYFGPGTRLLVL.

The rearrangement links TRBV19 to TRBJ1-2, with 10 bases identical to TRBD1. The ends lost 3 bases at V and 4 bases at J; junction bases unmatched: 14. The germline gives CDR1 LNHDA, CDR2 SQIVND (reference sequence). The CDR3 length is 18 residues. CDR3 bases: TGTGCCAGTAGTATCCCGGCCGCCGGGACAGGGGTCTCCTATGGCTACACCTTC. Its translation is CASSIPAAGTGVSYGYTF.

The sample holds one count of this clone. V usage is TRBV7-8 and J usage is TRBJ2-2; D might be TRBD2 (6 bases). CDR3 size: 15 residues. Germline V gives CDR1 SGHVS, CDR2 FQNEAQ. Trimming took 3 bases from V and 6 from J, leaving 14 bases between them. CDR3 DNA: TGTGCCAGCAGCTTCGGGACTTCTCTTGCCGGGGAGCTGTTTTTT. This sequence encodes CASSFGTSLAGELFF.

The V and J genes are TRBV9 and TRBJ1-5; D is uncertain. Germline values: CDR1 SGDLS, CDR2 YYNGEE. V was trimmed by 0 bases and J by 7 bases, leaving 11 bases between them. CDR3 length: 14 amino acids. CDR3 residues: CASSVGEVGQPQHF. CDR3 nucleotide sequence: TGTGCCAGCAGCGTAGGGGAGGTTGGGCAGCCCCAGCATTTT.

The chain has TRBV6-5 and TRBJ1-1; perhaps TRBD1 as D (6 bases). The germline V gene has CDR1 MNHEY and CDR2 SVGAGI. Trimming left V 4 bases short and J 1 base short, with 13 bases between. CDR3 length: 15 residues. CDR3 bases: TGTGCCAGCAGTTTATCGTCGGGACAGAACACTGAAGCTTTCTTT. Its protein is CASSLSSGQNTEAFF.

CDR3 DNA: TGTGCCAGCAGTGAAGAGTTTATGGGGAGCTCCTACAATGAGCAGTTCTTC. It yields the protein CASSEEFMGSSYNEQFF. The genes are TRBV2 and TRBJ2-1; tentative D call: TRBD2 (5 bases). Germline CDR1 reads SNHLY; CDR2 reads FYNNEI. V was cut by 1 base and J by 0 bases, with 13 bases left in between. This CDR3 has 17 amino acids.

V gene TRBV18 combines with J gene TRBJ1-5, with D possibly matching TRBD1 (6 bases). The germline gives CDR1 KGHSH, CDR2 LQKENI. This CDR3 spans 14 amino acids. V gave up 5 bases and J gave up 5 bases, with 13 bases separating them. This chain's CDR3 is CASSSSGADQPQHF. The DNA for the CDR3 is TGTGCCAGCTCATCTTCAGGGGCAGATCAGCCCCAGCATTTT.

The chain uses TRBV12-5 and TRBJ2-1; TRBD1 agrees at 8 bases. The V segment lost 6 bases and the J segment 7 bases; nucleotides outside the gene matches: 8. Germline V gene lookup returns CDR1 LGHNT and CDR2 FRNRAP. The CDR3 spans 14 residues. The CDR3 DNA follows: TGTGCTAGTGGCCCCGGACAGGGCGGGAATGAGCAGTTCTTC. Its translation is CASGPGQGGNEQFF. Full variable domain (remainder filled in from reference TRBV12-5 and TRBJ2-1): DARVTQTPRHKVTEMGQEVTMRCQPILGHNTVFWYRQTMMQGLELLAYFRNRAPLDDSGMPKDRFSAEMPDATLATLKIQPSEPRDSAVYFCASGPGQGGNEQFFGPGTRLTVL.

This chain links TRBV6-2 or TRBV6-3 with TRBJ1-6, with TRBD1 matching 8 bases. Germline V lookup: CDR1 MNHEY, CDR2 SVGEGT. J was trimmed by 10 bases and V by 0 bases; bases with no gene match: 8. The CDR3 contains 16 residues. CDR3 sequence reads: CASSYSTTGGGSPLHF. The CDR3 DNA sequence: TGTGCCAGCAGTTACTCGACAACAGGGGGAGGCTCACCCCTCCACTTT.

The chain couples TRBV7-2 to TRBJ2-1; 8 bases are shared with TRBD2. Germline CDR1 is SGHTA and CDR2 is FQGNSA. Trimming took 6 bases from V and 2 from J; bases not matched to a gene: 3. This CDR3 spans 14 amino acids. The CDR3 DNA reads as TGTGCCAGCAGTCCGGGACTAGCCTACAATGAGCAGTTCTTC. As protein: CASSPGLAYNEQFF. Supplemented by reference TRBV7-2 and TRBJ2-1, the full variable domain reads GAGVSQSPSNKVTEKGKDVELRCDPISGHTALYWYRQSLGQGLEFLIYFQGNSAPDKSGLPSDRFSAERTGGSVSTLTIQRTQQEDSAVYLCASSPGLAYNEQFFGPGTRLTVL.

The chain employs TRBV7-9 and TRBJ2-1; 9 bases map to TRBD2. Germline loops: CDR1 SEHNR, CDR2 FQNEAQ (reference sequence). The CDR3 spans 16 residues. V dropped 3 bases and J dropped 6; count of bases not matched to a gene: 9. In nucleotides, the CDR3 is TGTGCCAGCAGCTTTAAAGCGGGGGGAAGGGGCAATGAGCAGTTCTTC. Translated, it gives CASSFKAGGRGNEQFF.

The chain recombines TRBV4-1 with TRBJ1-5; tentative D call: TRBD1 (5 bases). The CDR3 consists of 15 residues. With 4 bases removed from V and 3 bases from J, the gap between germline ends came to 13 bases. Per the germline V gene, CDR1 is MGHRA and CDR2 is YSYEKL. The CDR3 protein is CASSLIGHFNQPQHF. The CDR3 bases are TGCGCCAGCAGCCTAATTGGACACTTCAATCAGCCCCAGCATTTT.

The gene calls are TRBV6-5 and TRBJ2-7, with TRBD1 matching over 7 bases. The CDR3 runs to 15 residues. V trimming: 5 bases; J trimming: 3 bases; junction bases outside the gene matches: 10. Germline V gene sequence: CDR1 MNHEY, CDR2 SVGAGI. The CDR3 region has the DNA TGTGCCAGCAGTATCCGGACAGGTCCCCACTACGAGCAGTACTTC. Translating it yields CASSIRTGPHYEQYF.

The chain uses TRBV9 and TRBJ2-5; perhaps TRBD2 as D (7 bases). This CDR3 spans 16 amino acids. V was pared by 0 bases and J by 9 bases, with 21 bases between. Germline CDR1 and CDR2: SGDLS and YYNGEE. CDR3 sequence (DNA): TGTGCCAGCAGCGTAGAGGCGGGGGCCACCATAACGGCCCAGTACTTC. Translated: CASSVEAGATITAQYF. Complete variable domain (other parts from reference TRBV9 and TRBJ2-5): DSGVTQTPKHLITATGQRVTLRCSPRSGDLSVYWYQQSLDQGLQFLIQYYNGEERAKGNILERFSAQQFPDLHSELNLSSLELGDSALYFCASSVEAGATITAQYFGPGTRLLVL.

CDR3 loop: CASSSPLGGRQTQYF. The CDR3 DNA sequence: TGCGCCAGCAGCTCCCCCCTGGGCGGGAGGCAGACCCAGTACTTC. This chain uses TRBV5-1 with TRBJ2-5; 8 positions match TRBD2. Germline V CDR1 and CDR2: SGHRS, YFSETQ. This CDR3 region has 15 residues. V gave up 3 bases and J gave up 6 bases; unmatched junction bases: 10.

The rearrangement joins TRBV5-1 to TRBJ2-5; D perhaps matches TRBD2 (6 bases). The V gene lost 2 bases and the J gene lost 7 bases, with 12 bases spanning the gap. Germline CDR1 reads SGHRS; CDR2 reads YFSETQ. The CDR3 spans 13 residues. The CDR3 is CASSFGTPGTQYF. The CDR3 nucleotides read TGCGCCAGCAGCTTCGGGACTCCAGGGACCCAGTACTTC.

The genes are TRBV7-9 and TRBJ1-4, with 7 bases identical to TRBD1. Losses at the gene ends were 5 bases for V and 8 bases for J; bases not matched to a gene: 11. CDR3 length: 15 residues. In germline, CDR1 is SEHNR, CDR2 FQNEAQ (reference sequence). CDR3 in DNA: TGTGCCAGCAGCCACTCTGAGGGGGCAGAGGAAAAACTGTTTTTT. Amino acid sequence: CASSHSEGAEEKLFF.

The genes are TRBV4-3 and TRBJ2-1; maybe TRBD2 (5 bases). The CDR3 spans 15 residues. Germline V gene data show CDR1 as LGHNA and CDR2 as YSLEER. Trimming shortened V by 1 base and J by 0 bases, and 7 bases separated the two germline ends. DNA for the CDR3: TGCGCCAGCAGCCAAGGGACTCGCTCCTACAATGAGCAGTTCTTC. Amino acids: CASSQGTRSYNEQFF.

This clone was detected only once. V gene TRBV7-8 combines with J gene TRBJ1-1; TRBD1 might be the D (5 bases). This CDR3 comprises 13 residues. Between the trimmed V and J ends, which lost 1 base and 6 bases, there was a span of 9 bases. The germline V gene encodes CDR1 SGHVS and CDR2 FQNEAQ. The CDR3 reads CASSLGTHPEAFF. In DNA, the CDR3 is TGTGCCAGCAGCTTAGGGACACACCCTGAAGCTTTCTTT.

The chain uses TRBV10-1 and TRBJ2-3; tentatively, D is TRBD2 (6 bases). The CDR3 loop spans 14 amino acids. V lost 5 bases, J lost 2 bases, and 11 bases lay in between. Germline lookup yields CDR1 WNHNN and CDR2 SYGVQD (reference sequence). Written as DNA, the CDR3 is TGCGCCAGCAGTCCCCGACTAGTCACAGATACGCAGTATTTT. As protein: CASSPRLVTDTQYF.

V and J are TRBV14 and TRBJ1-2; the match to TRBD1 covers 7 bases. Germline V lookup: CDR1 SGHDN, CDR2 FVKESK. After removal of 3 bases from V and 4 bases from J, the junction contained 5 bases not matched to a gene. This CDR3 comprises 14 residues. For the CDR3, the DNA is TGTGCCAGCAGCCAGACCCGGGACAGCTATGGCTACACCTTC. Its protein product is CASSQTRDSYGYTF. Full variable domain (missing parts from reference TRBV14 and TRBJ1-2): EAGVTQFPSHSVIEKGQTVTLRCDPISGHDNLYWYRRVMGKEIKFLLHFVKESKQDESGMPNNRFLAERTGGTYSTLKVQPAELEDSGVYFCASSQTRDSYGYTFGSGTRLTVV.

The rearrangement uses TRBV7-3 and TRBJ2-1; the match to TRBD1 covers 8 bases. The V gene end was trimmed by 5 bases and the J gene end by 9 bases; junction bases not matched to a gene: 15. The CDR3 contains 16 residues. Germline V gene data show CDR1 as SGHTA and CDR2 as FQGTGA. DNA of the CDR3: TGTGCCAGCAGCCCGAGACAGGGGTCTTCGCACGGTGAGCAGTTCTTC. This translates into CASSPRQGSSHGEQFF.

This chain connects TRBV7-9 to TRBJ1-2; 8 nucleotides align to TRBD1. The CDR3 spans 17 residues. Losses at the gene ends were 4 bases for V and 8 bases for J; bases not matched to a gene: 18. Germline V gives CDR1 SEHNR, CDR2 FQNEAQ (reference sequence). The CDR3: CASSYSRGTGPLRGYTF. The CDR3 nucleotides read TGTGCCAGCAGCTATAGCCGCGGGACAGGTCCGCTTCGGGGCTACACCTTC.

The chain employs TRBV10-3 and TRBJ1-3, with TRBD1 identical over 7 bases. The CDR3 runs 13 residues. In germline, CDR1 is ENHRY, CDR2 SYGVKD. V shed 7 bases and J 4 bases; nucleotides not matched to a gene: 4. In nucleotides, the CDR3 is TGTGCCATCACGGAGACAGGGGGAAACACCATATATTTT. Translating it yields CAITETGGNTIYF.